Sequencing of this T cell receptor beta chain was carried out in a study of blood T cell repertoires in COVID-19. Study in general: The study drew acute and convalescent COVID-19 samples from the United States, Italy and Spain. T cells, B-cell-depleted T cells, or PBMCs provided the cDNA or gDNA that served as material.

The protocol was immunoSEQ multiplex PCR, while the TCRdb copy is restricted to in-frame clones and leaves out a portion. The sample consists of fewer than 250,000 clones, roughly 84% of them appearing once. With 6 bases clipped from V and 4 bases from J, the junction kept 11 bases outside the gene matches. CDR3 length: 15 residues. Germline assignment: CDR1 MNHEY and CDR2 SVGAGI. The rearrangement joins TRBV6-5 to TRBJ2-7; 8 bases map to TRBD2. The sample was peripheral blood. The sequence came from a man aged 40-49 years with acute or convalescent COVID-19. DNA for the CDR3: TGTGCCAGCAGAGACGAGGGACTAGTCATATACGAGCAGTACTTC. Translation: CASRDEGLVIYEQYF.